A single sample is the source of the 11 T cell receptor beta chains below, sequenced in a study of OX40 agonist ivuxolimab in advanced cancers. Using immunoSEQ multiplex PCR, the repertoire was profiled, and TCRdb retains in-frame clones only, with some absent. The sample shows 30,000 to 40,000 clones, around nine tenths of them seen only once. Sample: CD4+ or CD8+ T cells sorted from blood, taken in a trial of the OX40 agonist ivuxolimab. The source is an adult with an advanced solid tumor such as melanoma, head and neck, liver or kidney cancer.

This chain connects TRBV5-4 to TRBJ2-5, with 8 bases aligning to TRBD1. Germline loops: CDR1 SGHNT, CDR2 YYREEE (reference sequence). V shed 4 bases, J shed 2 bases, and the junction held 1 base outside the gene matches. This CDR3 contains 13 residues. CDR3 in amino acids: CASSGDRQETQYF. For the CDR3, the DNA is TGTGCCAGCAGCGGGGACAGGCAAGAGACCCAGTACTTC.

The gene calls are TRBV19 and TRBJ1-2; maybe TRBD1 (5 bases). CDR1 LNHDA and CDR2 SQIVND come from the germline V gene (reference sequence). The CDR3 covers 16 residues. The V end lost 1 base, the J end lost 4 bases, and 16 bases lay between the germline ends. The CDR3 DNA is TGTGCCAGTAGTATAGGGGGGTCAAGGACACTCTATGGCTACACCTTC. It codes for CASSIGGSRTLYGYTF.

V is TRBV28 and J is TRBJ2-3; TRBD2 agrees at 10 bases. The CDR3 runs to 17 residues. With 0 bases clipped from V and 3 bases from J, the junction kept 6 bases outside the gene matches. Germline lookup yields CDR1 MDHEN and CDR2 SYDVKM. The CDR3 coding sequence is TGTGCCAGCAGTTTATGGGTAGCGGGGGGAACAACAGATACGCAGTATTTT. Residues: CASSLWVAGGTTDTQYF.

The chain links TRBV2 to TRBJ2-5; no clear D. The CDR3 is 13 residues long. V gave up 7 bases and J gave up 10 bases, with 19 bases separating them. Germline CDR1 and CDR2: SNHLY and FYNNEI. CDR3 DNA sequence: TGTGCCAGCAATGACGGCCGAAGTAGGGACCAGTACTTC. Its protein product is CASNDGRSRDQYF.

The chain is built from TRBV7-3 and TRBJ2-1; D call uncertain. Trimming removed 2 bases at V and 7 bases at J, with 9 bases between. CDR1 and CDR2 from the germline V gene are SGHTA and FQGTGA. CDR3 length: 13 amino acids. In nucleotides, the CDR3 is TGTGCCAGCAGCTTACAGTTTTCAAATGAGCAGTTCTTC. This gives the protein CASSLQFSNEQFF. Combining the CDR3 with reference TRBV7-3 and TRBJ2-1 gives the whole variable domain GAGVSQTPSNKVTEKGKYVELRCDPISGHTALYWYRQSLGQGPEFLIYFQGTGAADDSGLPNDRFFAVRPEGSVSTLKIQRTERGDSAVYLCASSLQFSNEQFFGPGTRLTVL.

This clone showed up just once. The V gene is TRBV18, the J gene TRBJ2-3; D gene uncertain. CDR1 and CDR2 (germline): KGHSH, LQKENI. With 3 bases removed from V and 2 bases from J, the gap between germline ends came to 3 bases. The CDR3 runs 12 residues. CDR3 loop: CASSPITDTQYF. The CDR3 bases are TGTGCCAGCTCACCTATCACAGATACGCAGTATTTT.

The V gene is TRBV6-1, the J gene TRBJ1-3; perhaps TRBD1 as D (6 bases). This CDR3 has 14 residues. Between the trimmed V and J ends, which lost 6 bases and 6 bases, there was a span of 15 bases. Germline V gene lookup returns CDR1 MNHNS and CDR2 SASEGT. Here the CDR3 DNA reads TGTGCCAGCAGGAGGGGGGTCGCCCTAAACACCATATATTTT. As protein: CASRRGVALNTIYF.

The V call is TRBV2, the J call TRBJ2-4, with D tentatively TRBD1 (6 bases). V lost 4 bases and J 6 bases, leaving 10 bases between the germline ends. This CDR3 is 13 amino acids long. Germline-derived CDR1 and CDR2 are SNHLY and FYNNEI. In DNA form, the CDR3 reads TGTGCCAGCAGTGGGACAGTAGGAAACATTCAGTACTTC. Translation: CASSGTVGNIQYF. The full variable domain, in which reference TRBV2 and TRBJ2-4 provide the parts outside the CDR3, is EPEVTQTPSHQVTQMGQEVILRCVPISNHLYFYWYRQILGQKVEFLVSFYNNEISEKSEIFDDQFSVERPDGSNFTLKIRSTKLEDSAMYFCASSGTVGNIQYFGAGTRLSVL.

The chain carries TRBV28 and TRBJ2-1; D might be TRBD2 (6 bases). The CDR3 totals 14 residues. V lost 8 bases, J lost 4 bases, and 15 bases lay in between. CDR1 and CDR2 (germline): MDHEN, SYDVKM. The CDR3 DNA sequence: TGTGCCAGCCCTCCATCTCGGGGGTACAATGAGCAGTTCTTC. This translates into CASPPSRGYNEQFF. Variable domain in full (rest from reference TRBV28 and TRBJ2-1): DVKVTQSSRYLVKRTGEKVFLECVQDMDHENMFWYRQDPGLGLRLIYFSYDVKMKEKGDIPEGYSVSREKKERFSLILESASTNQTSMYLCASPPSRGYNEQFFGPGTRLTVL.

This clone was seen only once. V gene TRBV6-1 combines with J gene TRBJ2-3, with 8 bases aligning to TRBD1. From germline, CDR1 is MNHNS and CDR2 SASEGT. With 7 bases clipped from V and 1 base from J, the junction kept 4 bases outside the gene matches. The CDR3 is 14 amino acids. This chain's CDR3 is CASTDRGRTDTQYF. The CDR3 DNA follows: TGTGCCAGCACCGACAGGGGCCGCACAGATACGCAGTATTTT.

This clone is a singleton in its sample. The chain recombines TRBV19 with TRBJ2-7; D assignment may be TRBD1 or TRBD2 (7 bases each). CDR1 and CDR2 from the germline V gene are LNHDA and SQIVND (reference sequence). V gave up 5 bases and J gave up 11 bases, with 19 bases separating them. The CDR3 is 13 amino acids. CDR3 DNA sequence: TGTGCCAGTAGTGGGGGGGCCGGGACAGAGGAGTACTTC. This codes for CASSGGAGTEEYF. Together with reference TRBV19 and TRBJ2-7, the CDR3 gives the full variable domain: DGGITQSPKYLFRKEGQNVTLSCEQNLNHDAMYWYRQDPGQGLRLIYYSQIVNDFQKGDIAEGYSVSREKKESFPLTVTSAQKNPTAFYLCASSGGAGTEEYFGPGTRLTVT.